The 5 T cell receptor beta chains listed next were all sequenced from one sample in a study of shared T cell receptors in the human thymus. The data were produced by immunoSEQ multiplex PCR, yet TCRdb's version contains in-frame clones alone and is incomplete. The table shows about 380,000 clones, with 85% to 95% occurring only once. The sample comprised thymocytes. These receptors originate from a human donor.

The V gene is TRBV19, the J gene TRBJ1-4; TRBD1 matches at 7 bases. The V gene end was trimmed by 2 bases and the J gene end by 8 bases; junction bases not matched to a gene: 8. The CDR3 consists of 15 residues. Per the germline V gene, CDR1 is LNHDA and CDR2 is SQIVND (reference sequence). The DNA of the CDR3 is TGTGCCAGTAGTATAATACGAGGGGGCCGGGAAAAACTGTTTTTT. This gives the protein CASSIIRGGREKLFF. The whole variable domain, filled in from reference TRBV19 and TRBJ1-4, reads DGGITQSPKYLFRKEGQNVTLSCEQNLNHDAMYWYRQDPGQGLRLIYYSQIVNDFQKGDIAEGYSVSREKKESFPLTVTSAQKNPTAFYLCASSIIRGGREKLFFGSGTQLSVL.

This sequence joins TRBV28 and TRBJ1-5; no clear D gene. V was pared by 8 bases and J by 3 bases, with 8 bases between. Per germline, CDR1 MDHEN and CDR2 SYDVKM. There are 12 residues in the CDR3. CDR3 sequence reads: CASSTLNQPQHF. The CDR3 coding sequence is TGTGCCAGCTCGACTCTCAATCAGCCCCAGCATTTT.

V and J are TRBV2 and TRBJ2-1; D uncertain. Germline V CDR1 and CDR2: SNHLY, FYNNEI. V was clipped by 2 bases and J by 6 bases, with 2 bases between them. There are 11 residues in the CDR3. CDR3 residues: CASSERNEQFF. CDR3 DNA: TGTGCCAGCAGTGAACGCAATGAGCAGTTCTTC.

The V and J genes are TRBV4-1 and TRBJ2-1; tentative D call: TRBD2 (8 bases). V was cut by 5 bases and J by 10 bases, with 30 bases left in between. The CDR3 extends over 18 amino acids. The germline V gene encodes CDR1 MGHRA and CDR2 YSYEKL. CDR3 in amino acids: CASSSRDRGSGTGWEQFF. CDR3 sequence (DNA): TGCGCCAGCAGCTCCCGGGACAGAGGTAGCGGGACCGGATGGGAGCAGTTCTTC.

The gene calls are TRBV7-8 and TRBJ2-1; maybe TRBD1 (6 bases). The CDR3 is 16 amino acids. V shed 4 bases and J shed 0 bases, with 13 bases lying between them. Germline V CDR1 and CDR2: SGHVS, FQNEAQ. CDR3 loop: CASSSRDTFSYNEQFF. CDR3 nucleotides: TGTGCCAGCAGCTCCCGGGACACCTTCTCCTACAATGAGCAGTTCTTC.